This T cell receptor beta chain was profiled in a study of control samples from healthy donors and cancer patients. Measured with immunoSEQ multiplex PCR; TCRdb has only the in-frame clones, and not every one. This sample has roughly 120,000 clones; around nine tenths occur once, and the top ten carry 12%. The CDR3 has 15 residues. Germline V gene lookup returns CDR1 KGHSH and CDR2 LQKENI. V dropped 4 bases and J dropped 1; count of bases not matched to a gene: 3. The source of this sequence is a man between 25 and 39 years old in good health. The V and J genes are TRBV18 and TRBJ2-1, with 8 bases lining up with TRBD2. Material for sequencing was blood. CDR3 sequence reads: CASSLTSVSYNEQFF. The CDR3, as DNA: TGTGCCAGCTCACTGACTAGCGTTTCCTACAATGAGCAGTTCTTC.